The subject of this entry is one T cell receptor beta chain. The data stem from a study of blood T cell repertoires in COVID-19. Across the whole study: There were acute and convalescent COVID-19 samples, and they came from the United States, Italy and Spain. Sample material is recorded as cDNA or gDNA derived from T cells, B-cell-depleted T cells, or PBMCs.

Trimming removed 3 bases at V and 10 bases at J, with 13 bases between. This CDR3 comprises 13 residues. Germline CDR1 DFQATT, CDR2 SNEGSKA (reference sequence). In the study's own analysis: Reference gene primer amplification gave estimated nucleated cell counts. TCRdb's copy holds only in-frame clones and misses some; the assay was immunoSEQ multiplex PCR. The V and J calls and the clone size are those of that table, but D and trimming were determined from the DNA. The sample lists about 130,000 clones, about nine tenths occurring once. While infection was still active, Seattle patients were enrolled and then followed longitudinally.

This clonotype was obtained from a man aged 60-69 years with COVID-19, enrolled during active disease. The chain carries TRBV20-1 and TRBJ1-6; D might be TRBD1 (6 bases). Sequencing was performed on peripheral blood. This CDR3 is CSASSRGKSPLHF. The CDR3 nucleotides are TGCAGTGCTAGTAGCAGGGGAAAATCACCCCTCCACTTT.